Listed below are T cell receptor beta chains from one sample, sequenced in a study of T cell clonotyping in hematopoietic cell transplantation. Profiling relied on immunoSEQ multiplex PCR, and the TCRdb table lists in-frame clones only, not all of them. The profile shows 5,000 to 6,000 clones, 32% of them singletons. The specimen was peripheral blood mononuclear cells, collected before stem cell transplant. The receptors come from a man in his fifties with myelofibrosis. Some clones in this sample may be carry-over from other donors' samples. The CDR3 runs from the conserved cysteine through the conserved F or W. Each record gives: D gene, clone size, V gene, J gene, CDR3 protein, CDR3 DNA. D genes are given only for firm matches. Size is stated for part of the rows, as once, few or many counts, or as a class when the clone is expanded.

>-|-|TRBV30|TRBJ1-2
CAWSTNYGYTF
TGTGCCTGGAGTACTAACTATGGCTACACCTTC
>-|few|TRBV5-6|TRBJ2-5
CASSLWSETQYF
TGTGCCAGCAGCCTGTGGTCTGAGACCCAGTACTTC
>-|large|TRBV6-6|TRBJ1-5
CASSYSNTGIDQPQHF
TGTGCCAGCAGTTACTCGAACACAGGGATAGATCAGCCCCAGCATTTT
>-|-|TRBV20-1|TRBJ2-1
CSAGSYNEQFF
TGCAGTGCTGGTAGTTACAATGAGCAGTTCTTC
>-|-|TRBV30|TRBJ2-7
CAWESPWNKYEQYF
TGTGCCTGGGAATCCCCTTGGAATAAATACGAGCAGTACTTC
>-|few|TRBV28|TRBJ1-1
CASSTLLGNTEAFF
TGTGCCAGCAGTACCCTCCTAGGGAACACTGAAGCTTTCTTT
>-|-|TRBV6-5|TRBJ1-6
CASSSTGLRPLHF
TGTGCCAGCAGTTCCACCGGGTTAAGGCCCCTCCACTTT
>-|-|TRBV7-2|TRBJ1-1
CASSLDPNTEAFF
TGTGCCAGCAGCTTAGATCCGAACACTGAAGCTTTCTTT
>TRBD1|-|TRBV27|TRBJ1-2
CASRARTGVYGYTF
TGTGCCAGCAGAGCACGGACAGGGGTATATGGCTACACCTTC
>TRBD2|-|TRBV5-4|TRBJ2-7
CASNTGGEQYF
TGTGCCAGCAATACGGGGGGCGAGCAGTACTTC
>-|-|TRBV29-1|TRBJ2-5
CSVEGEPQETQYF
TGCAGCGTTGAAGGGGAACCCCAAGAGACCCAGTACTTC
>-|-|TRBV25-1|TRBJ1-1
CASIQTGSPEAFF
TGTGCCAGCATTCAAACAGGGTCCCCTGAAGCTTTCTTT
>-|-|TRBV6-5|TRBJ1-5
CASRSGRDQPQHF
TGTGCCAGCAGATCCGGGCGTGATCAGCCCCAGCATTTT
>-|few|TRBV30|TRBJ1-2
CAWRWGRGSSGYTF
TGTGCCTGGCGATGGGGTAGGGGGAGTAGTGGCTACACCTTC
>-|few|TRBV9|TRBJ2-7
CASSSLRGGEQYF
TGTGCCAGCTCATCCCTAAGGGGGGGGGAGCAGTACTTC
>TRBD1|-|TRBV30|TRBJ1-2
CAWVTGGSNYGYTF
TGTGCCTGGGTGACAGGGGGCAGTAACTATGGCTACACCTTC
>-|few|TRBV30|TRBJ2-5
CAWSGLQETQYF
TGTGCCTGGAGTGGCCTTCAAGAGACCCAGTACTTC